The subject of this entry is one T cell receptor (beta chain). Generated by immunoSEQ multiplex PCR, the TCRdb table keeps only in-frame clones and is missing some. The sample contains about 130,000 clones, about nine tenths of which appear only once. The source of the sample is a study of cytomegalovirus exposure and HLA in healthy donors. Sequenced material: PBMCs. The TCR comes from a woman under 40 in good health and CMV-seropositive.

CDR3 protein: CATSTTGEGYNEQFF. CDR3 DNA sequence: TGTGCCACCAGCACTACGGGAGAGGGGTACAATGAGCAGTTCTTC. The genes are TRBV15 and TRBJ2-1, with TRBD2 as a possible D gene (6 bases). Germline CDR1 reads LNHNV; CDR2 reads YYDKDF (reference sequence). Trimming took 4 bases from V and 4 from J, leaving 14 bases between them. The CDR3 spans 15 residues.